The rows below give T cell receptor beta chains drawn from one sample of a study of blood T cells in healthy people across ages. TCRdb reprocessed the 5' RACE reads with MiXCR, giving one entry per CDR3 protein. Here the sample spans around 1,500,000 distinct CDR3 sequences, 28% being singletons. Material: blood. The receptor source for this set is a woman aged 30 to 39 in good health. CDR3s include the opening cysteine and the closing phenylalanine or tryptophan. A D gene is named only where the DNA matches it firmly. A clone size is listed for some rows: how often the clone was seen (once, few, many), or a class if it is expanded.

J	size	V	D	CDR3	DNA
TRBJ2-1	NA	TRBV5-6	NA	CASSLENEWFF	TGTGCCAGCAGCCTAGAGAACGAGTGGTTCTTC
TRBJ1-6	NA	TRBV30	NA	CAWTRQIAGRGSPLHF	TGTGCCTGGACCCGACAGATCGCCGGACGAGGTTCACCCCTCCACTTT
TRBJ1-2	NA	TRBV25-1	NA	CASRKSSGPDYGYTF	TGTGCCAGCAGAAAAAGCAGCGGGCCCGACTATGGCTACACCTTC
TRBJ1-4	NA	TRBV29-1	TRBD1	CSVESKDRPEKLFF	TGCAGCGTTGAATCGAAGGACAGGCCTGAAAAACTGTTTTTT
TRBJ2-3	NA	TRBV30	TRBD1	CAWSPRDRRTDTQYF	TGTGCCTGGAGTCCCCGGGACAGACGCACAGATACGCAGTATTTT
TRBJ1-5	few	TRBV15	NA	CATSRLRRVGQDQPQHF	TGTGCCACCAGCAGACTCCGGAGAGTAGGGCAAGATCAGCCCCAGCATTTT
TRBJ2-7	many	TRBV20-1	NA	CSARPGDRDISYEQYF	TGCAGTGCTAGGCCGGGAGACAGGGACATCTCCTACGAGCAGTACTTC
TRBJ2-7	many	TRBV29-1	TRBD2	CSVMSLAGPSEQYF	TGCAGCGTCATGTCTTTAGCGGGGCCCTCCGAGCAGTACTTC
TRBJ2-1	NA	TRBV12-3/TRBV12-4	TRBD2	CASSLSGRGGCYNEQFF	TGTGCCAGCAGTTTGAGCGGGCGGGGGGGCTGTTACAATGAGCAGTTCTTC
TRBJ2-1	many	TRBV10-1	NA	CASSESKLTYNEQFF	TGCGCCAGCAGTGAGTCTAAACTCACCTACAATGAGCAGTTCTTC
TRBJ2-1	few	TRBV10-3	TRBD2	CAIRTSGENEQFF	TGTGCCATCCGGACTAGCGGGGAGAATGAGCAGTTCTTC
TRBJ2-7	many	TRBV29-1	TRBD1	CSVRVTGGDEQYF	TGCAGCGTCCGAGTAACAGGGGGCGACGAGCAGTACTTC
TRBJ1-2	NA	TRBV9	NA	CASSGDLYGCTF	TGTGCCAGCAGCGGGGACCTCTATGGCTGCACCTTC
TRBJ2-1	NA	TRBV3-1	NA	CASSQRGDEQFF	TGTGCCAGCAGCCAAAGAGGGGATGAGCAGTTCTTC
TRBJ2-1	NA	TRBV28	NA	CASSIRDDEQFF	TGTGCCAGCAGTATCAGGGACGATGAGCAGTTCTTC
TRBJ2-4	NA	TRBV10-1	NA	CASSGSTALAKNIQYF	TGCGCCAGCAGTGGGTCCACAGCTTTAGCCAAAAACATTCAGTACTTC
TRBJ2-7	NA	TRBV4-1	NA	CASSLPSTKYEQYF	TGCGCCAGCAGCCTCCCTTCGACGAAGTACGAGCAGTACTTC
TRBJ2-1	many	TRBV5-1	TRBD2	CASSTSGGGDEQFF	TGCGCCAGCAGCACTAGCGGGGGTGGCGATGAGCAGTTCTTC
TRBJ1-5	few	TRBV27	NA	CATRTLGSNQPQHF	TGTGCCACCAGGACGTTAGGTAGCAATCAGCCCCAGCATTTT
TRBJ2-1	few	TRBV4-1	NA	CTSSQTPSREQFF	TGCACCAGCAGCCAGACTCCCTCCCGGGAGCAGTTCTTC
TRBJ1-4	NA	TRBV29-1	NA	CSVAGTPATIEKLFF	TGCAGCGTTGCCGGGACTCCCGCAACTATTGAAAAACTGTTTTTT
TRBJ1-5	once	TRBV6-6	NA	CAGSYRGEPQHF	TGTGCCGGCAGTTACCGGGGGGAGCCCCAGCATTTT
TRBJ2-7	many	TRBV20-1	TRBD2	CSARDFTSGRSYEQYF	TGCAGTGCTAGAGATTTTACTAGCGGGAGGTCCTACGAGCAGTACTTC
TRBJ2-7	once	TRBV12-3/TRBV12-4	TRBD2	CANSLGGGTYEQYF	TGTGCCAACAGTTTGGGGGGAGGGACCTACGAGCAGTACTTC
TRBJ1-5	NA	TRBV7-9	NA	CASSLAGQEPHQPQHF	TGTGCCAGCAGCTTAGCCGGCCAGGAACCCCACCAGCCCCAGCATTTT
TRBJ1-1	NA	TRBV5-1	NA	CASSLQRGLMNTEAFF	TGCGCCAGCAGCTTGCAGAGGGGACTAATGAACACTGAAGCTTTCTTT
TRBJ2-4	NA	TRBV7-2	TRBD2	CASSLAPASGSGGIQYF	TGTGCCAGCAGCTTAGCTCCCGCTAGCGGGAGTGGTGGCATTCAGTACTTC
TRBJ1-2	many	TRBV27	NA	CASRSSQGTSGYTF	TGTGCCAGCCGATCATCGCAGGGAACATCGGGCTACACCTTC
TRBJ2-3	NA	TRBV12-3/TRBV12-4	TRBD1	CASRRGPGQVRTDTQYF	TGTGCCAGCAGACGAGGACCGGGACAGGTCCGCACAGATACGCAGTATTTT
TRBJ2-5	few	TRBV7-9	NA	CASSLRGIRETQYF	TGTGCCAGCAGCCTCAGAGGGATTAGAGAGACCCAGTACTTC
TRBJ1-2	few	TRBV20-1	NA	CSASERRSGGYTF	TGCAGTGCTAGTGAGAGGCGATCGGGAGGCTACACCTTC
TRBJ2-5	few	TRBV6-6	NA	CASSSLDRGETQYF	TGTGCCAGCAGTTCCCTGGACAGAGGAGAGACCCAGTACTTC